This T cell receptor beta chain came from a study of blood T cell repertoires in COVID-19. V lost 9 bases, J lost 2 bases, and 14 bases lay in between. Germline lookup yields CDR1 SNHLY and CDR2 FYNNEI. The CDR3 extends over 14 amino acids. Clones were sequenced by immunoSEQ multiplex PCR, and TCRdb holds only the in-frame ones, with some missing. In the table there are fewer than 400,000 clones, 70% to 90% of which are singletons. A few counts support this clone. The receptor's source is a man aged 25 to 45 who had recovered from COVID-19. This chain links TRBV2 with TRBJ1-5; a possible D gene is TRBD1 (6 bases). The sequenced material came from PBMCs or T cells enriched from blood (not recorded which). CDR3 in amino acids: CASTRQVGNQPQHF. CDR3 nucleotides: TGTGCCAGTACCCGACAGGTCGGCAATCAGCCCCAGCATTTT.